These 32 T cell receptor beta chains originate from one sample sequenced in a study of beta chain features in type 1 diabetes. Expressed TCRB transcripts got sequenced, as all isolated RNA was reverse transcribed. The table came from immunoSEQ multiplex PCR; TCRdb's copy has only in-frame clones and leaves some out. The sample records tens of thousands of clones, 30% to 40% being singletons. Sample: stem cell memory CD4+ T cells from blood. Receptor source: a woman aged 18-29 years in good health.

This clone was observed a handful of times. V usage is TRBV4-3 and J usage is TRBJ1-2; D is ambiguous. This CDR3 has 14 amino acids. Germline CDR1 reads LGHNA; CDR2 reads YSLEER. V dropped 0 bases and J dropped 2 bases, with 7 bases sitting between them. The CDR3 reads CASSQDMSNYGYTF. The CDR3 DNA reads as TGCGCCAGCAGCCAAGACATGTCCAACTATGGCTACACCTTC.

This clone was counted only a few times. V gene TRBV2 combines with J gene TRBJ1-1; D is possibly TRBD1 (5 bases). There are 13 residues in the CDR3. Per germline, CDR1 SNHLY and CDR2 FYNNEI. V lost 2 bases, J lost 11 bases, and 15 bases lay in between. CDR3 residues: CASSENRQGMAFF. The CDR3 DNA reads TGTGCCAGCAGTGAAAATCGTCAGGGTATGGCTTTCTTT.

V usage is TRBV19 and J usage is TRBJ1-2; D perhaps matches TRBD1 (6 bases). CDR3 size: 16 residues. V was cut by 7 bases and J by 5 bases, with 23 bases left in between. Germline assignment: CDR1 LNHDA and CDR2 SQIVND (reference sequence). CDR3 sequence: CASNFRDTREGYGYTF. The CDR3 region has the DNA TGTGCCAGTAACTTCCGGGACACCCGAGAAGGGTATGGCTACACCTTC.

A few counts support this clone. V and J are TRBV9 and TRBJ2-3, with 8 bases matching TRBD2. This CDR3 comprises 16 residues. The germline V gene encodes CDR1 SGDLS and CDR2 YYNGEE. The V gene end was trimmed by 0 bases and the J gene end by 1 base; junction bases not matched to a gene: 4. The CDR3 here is CASSVADSGGTDTQYF. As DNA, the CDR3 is TGTGCCAGCAGCGTAGCGGATAGCGGGGGCACAGATACGCAGTATTTT. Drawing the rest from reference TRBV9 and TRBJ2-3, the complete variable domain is DSGVTQTPKHLITATGQRVTLRCSPRSGDLSVYWYQQSLDQGLQFLIQYYNGEERAKGNILERFSAQQFPDLHSELNLSSLELGDSALYFCASSVADSGGTDTQYFGPGTRLTVL.

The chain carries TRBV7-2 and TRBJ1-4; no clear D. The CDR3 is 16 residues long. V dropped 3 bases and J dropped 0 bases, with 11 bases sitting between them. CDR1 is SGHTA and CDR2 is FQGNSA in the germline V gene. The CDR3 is CASSLGQPTTNEKLFF. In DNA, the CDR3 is TGTGCCAGCAGCTTGGGCCAGCCTACAACTAATGAAAAACTGTTTTTT.

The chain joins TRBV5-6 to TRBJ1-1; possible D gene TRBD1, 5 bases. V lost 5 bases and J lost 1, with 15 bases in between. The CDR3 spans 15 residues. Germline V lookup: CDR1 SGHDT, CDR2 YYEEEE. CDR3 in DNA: TGTGCCAGCAGGGGGGGACTTAGTGGGAACACTGAAGCTTTCTTT. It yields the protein CASRGGLSGNTEAFF.

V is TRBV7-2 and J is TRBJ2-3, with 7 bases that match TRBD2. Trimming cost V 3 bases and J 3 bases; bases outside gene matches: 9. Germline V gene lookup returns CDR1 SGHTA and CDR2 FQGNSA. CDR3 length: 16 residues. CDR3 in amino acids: CASSLAGTTGTDTQYF. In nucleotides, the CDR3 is TGTGCCAGCAGCTTGGCCGGGACTACGGGGACAGATACGCAGTATTTT.

This chain's CDR3 is CASSSTGGYEQYF. The CDR3 DNA reads as TGTGCCAGCAGCTCTACAGGGGGCTACGAGCAGTACTTC. This chain uses TRBV7-8 with TRBJ2-7; 8 bases are shared with TRBD1. This CDR3 region has 13 residues. Germline V lookup: CDR1 SGHVS, CDR2 FQNEAQ. With V trimmed by 4 bases and J by 3 bases, 2 bases remained unmatched.

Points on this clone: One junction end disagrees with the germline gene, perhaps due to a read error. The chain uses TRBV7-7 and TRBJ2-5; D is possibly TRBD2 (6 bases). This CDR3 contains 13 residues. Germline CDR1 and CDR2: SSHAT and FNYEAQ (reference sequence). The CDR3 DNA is TGTGCTAGCAGCCCTTTTGGGGGGGAGACCCAGTACTTC. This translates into CASSPFGGETQYF.

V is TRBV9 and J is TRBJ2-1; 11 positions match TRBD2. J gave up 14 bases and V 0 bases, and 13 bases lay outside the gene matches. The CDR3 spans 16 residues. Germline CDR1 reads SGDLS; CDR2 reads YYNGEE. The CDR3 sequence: CASSVVGTSGGERKFF. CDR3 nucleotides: TGTGCCAGCAGCGTAGTTGGGACTAGCGGAGGAGAACGCAAGTTCTTC.

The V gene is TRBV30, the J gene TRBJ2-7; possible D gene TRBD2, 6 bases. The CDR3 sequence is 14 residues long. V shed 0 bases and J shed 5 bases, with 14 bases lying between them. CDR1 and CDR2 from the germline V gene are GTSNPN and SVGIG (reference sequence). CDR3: CAWSVTLGGNEQYF. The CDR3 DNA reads TGTGCCTGGAGTGTGACTCTGGGCGGGAACGAGCAGTACTTC.

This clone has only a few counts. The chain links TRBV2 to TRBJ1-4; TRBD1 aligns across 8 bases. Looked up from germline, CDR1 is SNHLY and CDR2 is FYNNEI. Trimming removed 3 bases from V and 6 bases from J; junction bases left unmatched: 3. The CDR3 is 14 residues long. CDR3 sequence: CASSDGQGDEKLFF. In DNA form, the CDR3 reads TGTGCCAGCAGTGATGGACAGGGTGATGAAAAACTGTTTTTT.

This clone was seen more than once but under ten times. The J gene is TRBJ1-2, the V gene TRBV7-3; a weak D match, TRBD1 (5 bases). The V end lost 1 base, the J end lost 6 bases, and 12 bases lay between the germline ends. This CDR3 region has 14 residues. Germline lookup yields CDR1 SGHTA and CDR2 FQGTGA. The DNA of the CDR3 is TGTGCCAGCAGCTTAAATGCGCAGGGCGATGGCTACACCTTC. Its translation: CASSLNAQGDGYTF.

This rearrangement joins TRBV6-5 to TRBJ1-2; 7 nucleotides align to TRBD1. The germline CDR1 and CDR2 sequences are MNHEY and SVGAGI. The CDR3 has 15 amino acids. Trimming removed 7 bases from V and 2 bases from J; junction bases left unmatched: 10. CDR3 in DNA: TGTGCCAGCATGGGGGCCGGACAGGCCAACTATGGCTACACCTTC. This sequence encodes CASMGAGQANYGYTF.

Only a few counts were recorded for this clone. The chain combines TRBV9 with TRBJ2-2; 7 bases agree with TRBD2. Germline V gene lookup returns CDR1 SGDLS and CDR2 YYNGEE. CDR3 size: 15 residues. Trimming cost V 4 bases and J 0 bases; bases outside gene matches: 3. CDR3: CASSWGGTNTGELFF. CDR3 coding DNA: TGTGCCAGCAGCTGGGGAGGGACGAACACCGGGGAGCTGTTTTTT.

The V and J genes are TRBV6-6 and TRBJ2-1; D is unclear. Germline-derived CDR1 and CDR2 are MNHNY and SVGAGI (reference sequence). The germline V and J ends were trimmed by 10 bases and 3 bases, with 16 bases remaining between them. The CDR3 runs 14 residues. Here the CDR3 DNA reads TGTGCCACCCTCAAAGTCGGAGTCTACAATGAGCAGTTCTTC. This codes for CATLKVGVYNEQFF.

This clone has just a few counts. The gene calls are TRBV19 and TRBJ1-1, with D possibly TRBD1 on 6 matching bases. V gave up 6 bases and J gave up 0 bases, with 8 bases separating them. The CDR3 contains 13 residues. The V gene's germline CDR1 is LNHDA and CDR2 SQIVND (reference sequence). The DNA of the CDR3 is TGTGCCAGTAGAGGACAGATGAACACTGAAGCTTTCTTT. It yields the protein CASRGQMNTEAFF.

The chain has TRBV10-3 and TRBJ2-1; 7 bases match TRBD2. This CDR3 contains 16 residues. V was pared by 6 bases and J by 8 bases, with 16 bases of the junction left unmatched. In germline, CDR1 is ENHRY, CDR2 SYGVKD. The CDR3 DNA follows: TGTGCCATCAGGACCCGGACTAGTGGATTTCGCGATGAGCAGTTCTTC. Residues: CAIRTRTSGFRDEQFF.

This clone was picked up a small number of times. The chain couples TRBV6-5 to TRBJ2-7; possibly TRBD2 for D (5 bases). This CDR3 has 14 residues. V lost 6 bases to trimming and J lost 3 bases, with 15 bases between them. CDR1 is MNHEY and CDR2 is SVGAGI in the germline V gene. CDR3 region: CASRRTPSHYEQYF. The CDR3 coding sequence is TGTGCCAGCAGGCGGACTCCTTCTCACTACGAGCAGTACTTC.

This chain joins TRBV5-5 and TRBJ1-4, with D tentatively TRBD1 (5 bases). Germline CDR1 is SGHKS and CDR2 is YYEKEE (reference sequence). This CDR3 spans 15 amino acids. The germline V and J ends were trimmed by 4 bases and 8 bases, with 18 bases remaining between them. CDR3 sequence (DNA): TGTGCCAGCAGCCCACGGGGAGGGGCTCGGGAAAAACTGTTTTTT. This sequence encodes CASSPRGGAREKLFF.

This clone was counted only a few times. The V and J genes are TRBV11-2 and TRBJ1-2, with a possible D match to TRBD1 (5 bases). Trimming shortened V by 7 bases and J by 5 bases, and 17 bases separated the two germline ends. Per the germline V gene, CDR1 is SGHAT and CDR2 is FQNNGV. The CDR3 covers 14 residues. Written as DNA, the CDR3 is TGTGCCAGCACCCCAGGAACAGGAGGGTATGGCTACACCTTC. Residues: CASTPGTGGYGYTF.

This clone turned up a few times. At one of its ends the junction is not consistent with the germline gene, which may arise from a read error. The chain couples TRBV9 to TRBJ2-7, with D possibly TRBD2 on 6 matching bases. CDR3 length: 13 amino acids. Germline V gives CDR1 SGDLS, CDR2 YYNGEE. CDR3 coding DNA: TGTGCCAGCAGCGTAGGAGAGGGAGGCGCAGCGTGGTTC. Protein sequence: CASSVGEGGAAWF. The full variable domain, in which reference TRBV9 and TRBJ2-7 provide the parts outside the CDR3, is DSGVTQTPKHLITATGQRVTLRCSPRSGDLSVYWYQQSLDQGLQFLIQYYNGEERAKGNILERFSAQQFPDLHSELNLSSLELGDSALYFCASSVGEGGAAWFGPGTRLTVT.

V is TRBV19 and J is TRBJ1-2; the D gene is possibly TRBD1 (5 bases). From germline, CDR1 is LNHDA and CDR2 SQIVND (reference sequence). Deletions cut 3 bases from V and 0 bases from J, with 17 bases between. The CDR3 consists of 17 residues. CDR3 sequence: CASSIRAGRTPNYGYTF. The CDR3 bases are TGTGCCAGTAGTATCCGGGCAGGGAGGACGCCTAACTATGGCTACACCTTC.

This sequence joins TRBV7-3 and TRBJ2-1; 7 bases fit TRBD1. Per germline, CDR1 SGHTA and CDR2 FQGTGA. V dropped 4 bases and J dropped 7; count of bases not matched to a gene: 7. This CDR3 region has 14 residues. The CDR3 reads CASSWTGSSNEQFF. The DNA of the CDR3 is TGTGCCAGCAGCTGGACAGGAAGTTCGAATGAGCAGTTCTTC.

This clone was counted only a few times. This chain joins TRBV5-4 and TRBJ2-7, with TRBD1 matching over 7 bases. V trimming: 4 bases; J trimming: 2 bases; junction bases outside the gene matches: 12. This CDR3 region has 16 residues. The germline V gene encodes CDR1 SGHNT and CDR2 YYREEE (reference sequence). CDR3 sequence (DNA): TGTGCCAGCAGCAGGGGGCCCTGGGACGAAACCTACGAGCAGTACTTC. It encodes CASSRGPWDETYEQYF.

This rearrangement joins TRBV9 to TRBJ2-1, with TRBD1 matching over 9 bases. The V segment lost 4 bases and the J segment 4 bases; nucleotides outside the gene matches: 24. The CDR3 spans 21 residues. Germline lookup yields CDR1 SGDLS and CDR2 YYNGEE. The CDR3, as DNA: TGTGCCAGCAGCTCTCGGGGACAGGGACAAAACGGGGGACCGAAGTACAATGAGCAGTTCTTC. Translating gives CASSSRGQGQNGGPKYNEQFF.

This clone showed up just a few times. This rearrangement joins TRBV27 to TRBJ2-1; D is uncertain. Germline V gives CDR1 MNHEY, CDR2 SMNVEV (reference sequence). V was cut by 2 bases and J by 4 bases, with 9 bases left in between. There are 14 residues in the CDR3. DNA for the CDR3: TGTGCCAGCAGTTTAGCTAGAACGTACAATGAGCAGTTCTTC. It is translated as CASSLARTYNEQFF.

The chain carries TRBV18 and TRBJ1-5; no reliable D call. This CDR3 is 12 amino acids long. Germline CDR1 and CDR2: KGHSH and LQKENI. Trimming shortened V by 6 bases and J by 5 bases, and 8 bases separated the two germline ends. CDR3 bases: TGTGCCAGCTCCGGTCAGGATCAGCCCCAGCATTTT. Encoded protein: CASSGQDQPQHF.

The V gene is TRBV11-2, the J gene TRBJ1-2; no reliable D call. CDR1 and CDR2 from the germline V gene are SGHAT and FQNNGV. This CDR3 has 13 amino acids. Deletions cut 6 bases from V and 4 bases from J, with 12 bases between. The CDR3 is CASRSGWPYGYTF. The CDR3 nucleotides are TGTGCCAGCAGGTCAGGTTGGCCCTATGGCTACACCTTC.

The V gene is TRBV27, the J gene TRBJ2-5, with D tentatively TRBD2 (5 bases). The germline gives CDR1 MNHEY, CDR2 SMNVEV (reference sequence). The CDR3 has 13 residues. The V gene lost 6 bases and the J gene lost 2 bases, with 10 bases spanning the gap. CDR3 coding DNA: TGTGCCAGCAGGTCGACGGGGCAAGAGACCCAGTACTTC. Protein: CASRSTGQETQYF.

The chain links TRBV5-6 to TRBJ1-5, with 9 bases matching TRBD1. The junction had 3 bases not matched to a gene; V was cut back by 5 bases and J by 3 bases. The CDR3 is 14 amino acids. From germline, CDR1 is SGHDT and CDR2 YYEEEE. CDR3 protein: CASSTGGLNQPQHF. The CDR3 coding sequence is TGTGCCAGCAGTACAGGGGGCCTCAATCAGCCCCAGCATTTT. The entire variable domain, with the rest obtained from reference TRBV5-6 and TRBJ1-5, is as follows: DAGVTQSPTHLIKTRGQQVTLRCSPKSGHDTVSWYQQALGQGPQFIFQYYEEEERQRGNFPDRFSGHQFPNYSSELNVNALLLGDSALYLCASSTGGLNQPQHFGDGTRLSIL.

The CDR3 DNA follows: TGCGCCAGGGACAGGGGTTACGAGCAGTACTTC. It yields the protein CARDRGYEQYF. The chain joins TRBV23-1 to TRBJ2-7, with 9 positions matching TRBD1. TRBV23-1 is an open reading frame whose function is uncertain. V lost 9 bases and J lost 4; bases outside the gene matches: 1. The length of the CDR3 is 11 residues.